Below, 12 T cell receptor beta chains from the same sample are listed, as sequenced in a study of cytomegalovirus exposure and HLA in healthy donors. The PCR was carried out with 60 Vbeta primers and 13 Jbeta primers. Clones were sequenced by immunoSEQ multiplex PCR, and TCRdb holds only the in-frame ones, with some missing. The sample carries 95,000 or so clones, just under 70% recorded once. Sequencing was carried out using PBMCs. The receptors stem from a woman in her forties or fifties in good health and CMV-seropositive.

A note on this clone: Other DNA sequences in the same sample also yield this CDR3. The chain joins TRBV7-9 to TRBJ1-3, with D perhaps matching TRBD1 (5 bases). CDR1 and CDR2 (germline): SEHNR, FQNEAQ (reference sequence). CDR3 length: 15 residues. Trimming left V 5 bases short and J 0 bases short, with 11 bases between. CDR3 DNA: TGTGCCAGCAGCCCCCCCGACAGCTCTGGAAACACCATATATTTT. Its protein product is CASSPPDSSGNTIYF. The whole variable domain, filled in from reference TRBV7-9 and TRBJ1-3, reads DTGVSQNPRHKITKRGQNVTFRCDPISEHNRLYWYRQTLGQGPEFLTYFQNEAQLEKSRLLSDRFSAERPKGSFSTLEIQRTEQGDSAMYLCASSPPDSSGNTIYFGEGSWLTVV.

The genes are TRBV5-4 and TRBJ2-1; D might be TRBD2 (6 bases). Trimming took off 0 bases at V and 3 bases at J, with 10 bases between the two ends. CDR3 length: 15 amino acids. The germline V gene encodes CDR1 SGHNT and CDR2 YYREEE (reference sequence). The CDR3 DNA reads TGTGCCAGCAGCTTGGGATGGACTATCTACAATGAGCAGTTCTTC. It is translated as CASSLGWTIYNEQFF. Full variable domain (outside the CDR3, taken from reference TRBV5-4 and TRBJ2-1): ETGVTQSPTHLIKTRGQQVTLRCSSQSGHNTVSWYQQALGQGPQFIFQYYREEENGRGNFPPRFSGLQFPNYSSELNVNALELDDSALYLCASSLGWTIYNEQFFGPGTRLTVL.

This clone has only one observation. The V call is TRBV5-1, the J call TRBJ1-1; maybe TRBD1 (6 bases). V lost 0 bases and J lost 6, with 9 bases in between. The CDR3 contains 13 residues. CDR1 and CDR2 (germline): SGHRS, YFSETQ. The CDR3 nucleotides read TGCGCCAGCAGCTTGGACAGGGCCTCTGAAGCTTTCTTT. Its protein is CASSLDRASEAFF.

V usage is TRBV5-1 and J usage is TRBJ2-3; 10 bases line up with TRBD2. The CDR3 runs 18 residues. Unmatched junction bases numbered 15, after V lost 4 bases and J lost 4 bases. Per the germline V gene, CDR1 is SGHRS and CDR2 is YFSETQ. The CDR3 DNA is TGCGCCAGCAGCCTGGGGGGGTCTAGCGGGAGTGGTTCAGATACGCAGTATTTT. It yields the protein CASSLGGSSGSGSDTQYF.

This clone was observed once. The DNA of the CDR3 is TGTGCCAGCACCTTACAGAGATGGGAGACCCAGTACTTC. Translation gives CASTLQRWETQYF. V usage is TRBV6-1 and J usage is TRBJ2-5; D unclear. V lost 7 bases and J lost 5, with 14 bases in between. The germline CDR1 and CDR2 sequences are MNHNS and SASEGT. This CDR3 is 13 amino acids long.

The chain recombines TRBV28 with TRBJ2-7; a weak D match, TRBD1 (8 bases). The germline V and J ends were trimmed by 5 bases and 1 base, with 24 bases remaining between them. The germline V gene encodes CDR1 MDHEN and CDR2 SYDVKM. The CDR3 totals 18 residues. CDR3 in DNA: TGTGCCAGCAGTGGGGGGGGGACAGGTGACCTTCTTTCCTACGAGCAGTACTTC. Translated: CASSGGGTGDLLSYEQYF.

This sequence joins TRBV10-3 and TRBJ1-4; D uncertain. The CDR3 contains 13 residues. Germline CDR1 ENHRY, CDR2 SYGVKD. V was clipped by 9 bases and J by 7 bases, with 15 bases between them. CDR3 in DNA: TGTGCCATTAGAGGAGGGTTCGGTGAAAAACTGTTTTTT. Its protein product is CAIRGGFGEKLFF.

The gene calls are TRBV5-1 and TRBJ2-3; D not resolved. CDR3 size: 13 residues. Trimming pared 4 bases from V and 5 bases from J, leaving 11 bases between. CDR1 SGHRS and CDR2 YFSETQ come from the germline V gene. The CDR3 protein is CASSGVSGDTQYF. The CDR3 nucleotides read TGCGCCAGCAGCGGTGTGTCCGGAGATACGCAGTATTTT.

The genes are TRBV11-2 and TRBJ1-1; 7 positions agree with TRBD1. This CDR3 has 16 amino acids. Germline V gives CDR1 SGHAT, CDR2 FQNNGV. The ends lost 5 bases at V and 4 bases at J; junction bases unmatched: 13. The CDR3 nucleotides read TGTGCCAGCAGCCCTTGGGCAGGGGGTTGGGGCACTGAAGCTTTCTTT. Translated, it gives CASSPWAGGWGTEAFF.

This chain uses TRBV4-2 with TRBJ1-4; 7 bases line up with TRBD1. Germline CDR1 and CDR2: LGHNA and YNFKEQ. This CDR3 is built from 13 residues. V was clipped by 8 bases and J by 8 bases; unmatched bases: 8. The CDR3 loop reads CASRDRVGEKLFF. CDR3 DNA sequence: TGTGCCAGCCGAGACAGGGTCGGGGAAAAACTGTTTTTT.

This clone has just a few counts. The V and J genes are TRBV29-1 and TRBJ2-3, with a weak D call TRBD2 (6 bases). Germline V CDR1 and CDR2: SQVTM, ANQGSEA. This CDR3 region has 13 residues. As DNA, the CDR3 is TGCAAAATTGACGGGGGTAGCACAGATACGCAGTATTTT. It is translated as CKIDGGSTDTQYF.

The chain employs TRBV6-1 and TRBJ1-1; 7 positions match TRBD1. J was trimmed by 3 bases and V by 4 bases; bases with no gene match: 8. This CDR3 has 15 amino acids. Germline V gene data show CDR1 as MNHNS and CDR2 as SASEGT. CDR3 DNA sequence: TGTGCCAGCAGTGCTCGGAAGGGGGCCCACACTGAAGCTTTCTTT. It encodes CASSARKGAHTEAFF.